This TCR beta chain was identified during a study of blood T cell repertoires in COVID-19 (dated by TCRdb to 2020 to 2021). About the investigation overall: The collaborator samples originated in the United States, Italy and Spain and spanned the acute and convalescent phases of COVID-19. Samples were obtained from the ongoing ImmuneRACE study (first 160 participants) and from 1,200 or so subjects provided by 6 global collaborators. The repertoires were released in a freely available public database meant as a resource for research on the immune response to SARS-CoV-2. A de-identified subject ID, COVID-19 status, age in years and sex were almost always included in the sample metadata. Where available, HLA class I and class II types were taken from metadata supplied by the sample provider and were not determined by assay-based typing. Subjects who had been exposed to COVID-19, were actively infected with it, or had recovered from it provided the deeply sampled blood TCRbeta repertoires that made up the dataset. The prospective study material was composed of cDNA or gDNA derived from T cells, B-cell-depleted T cells, or PBMCs.

The immunoSEQ Assay, a bias-controlled multiplex PCR, was used to amplify TCRbeta CDR3 regions from genomic DNA. Turning to the authors' computational methods: The number of nucleated cells in each sample was estimated from the amplification of reference gene primers within the assay. To quantify the absolute abundance of each unique TCRbeta CDR3 rearrangement, sequence reads were collapsed and filtered. For each sample, productive Simpson clonality was calculated as the square root of Simpson's diversity index across productive rearrangements. Imported from immuneACCESS, the table was reduced by TCRdb to in-frame sequences with V and J called. These copies leave out some clones; in studies compared against another copy, an unresolved V gene accounts for under half, and the cause of the remainder is not known. V and J calls plus clone size are reproduced from that table; the DNA served to infer D and trimming. A total of about 180,000 clones appear in this sample, 65% to 85% of them only once. The ten most abundant clones make up about 7% of the sample.

The study at large found these results: How much clinical and demographic metadata was included differed by source and by participant, and the metadata was provided uncurated.

Sequences LNHDA (CDR1) and SQIVND (CDR2) are obtained from the germline V gene (reference sequence). Taken from cysteine to phenylalanine, the CDR3 has 16 residues. Of the read, only the CDR3 DNA is kept; its 48 bases are in frame from base 1. Trimming at the junction amounts to 7 bases on V and 2 bases on J, and the germline ends lie 18 bases apart. At one collaborating source in Seattle, patients were enrolled during active infection and were followed longitudinally through the course of disease. Whole blood was collected in K2EDTA tubes by collaborating institutions according to the institutions' own protocols. For TCRbeta analysis, collaborators shipped samples in one of three forms: frozen whole blood, isolated PBMCs, or DNA extracted from either of those sample types. This clone was counted a few times. The antigen this receptor binds is unknown. No base quality values were provided; no much bigger clone lies one nucleotide off.

The sequencing input was peripheral blood. The TCR sequence derives from a woman aged 40 to 49 with COVID-19, enrolled during active disease. The V gene is TRBV19 and the J gene is TRBJ1-3; the D gene is perhaps TRBD1, from 5 matching bases. The nucleotide sequence is given as TGTGCCAGTACCCCCCTGGGGGGGTTCGCTGGAAACACCATATATTTT. This gives the protein CASTPLGGFAGNTIYF.